This note documents a single T cell receptor beta chain sequence. This sample is drawn from a study of blood T cell repertoires in COVID-19. Study summary: PBMCs, B-cell-depleted T cells, or T cells provided the cDNA or gDNA that made up the material.

Data came from immunoSEQ multiplex PCR; TCRdb stores just in-frame clones and leaves some out. The table includes roughly 260,000 clones, approximately 86% detected once. Allocation to cohorts depended on clinical history reported by the participants. Two consecutive negative NP/OP PCR tests, clearance, or resolved symptoms defined Cohort 3 recovery. Germline CDR1 SGHRS, CDR2 YFSETQ. V lost 3 bases, J lost 10 bases, and 11 bases stayed unmatched. The CDR3 is made up of 16 amino acids. The sample was PBMCs or T cells enriched from blood (not recorded which). The TCR comes from a young woman who had recovered from COVID-19. The V and J genes are TRBV5-1 and TRBJ2-3; TRBD2 agrees at 13 bases. The CDR3, as DNA: TGCGCCAGCAGCTACTCCACTAGCGGGGGGGCTGTAGCGCAGTATTTT. This encodes CASSYSTSGGAVAQYF.